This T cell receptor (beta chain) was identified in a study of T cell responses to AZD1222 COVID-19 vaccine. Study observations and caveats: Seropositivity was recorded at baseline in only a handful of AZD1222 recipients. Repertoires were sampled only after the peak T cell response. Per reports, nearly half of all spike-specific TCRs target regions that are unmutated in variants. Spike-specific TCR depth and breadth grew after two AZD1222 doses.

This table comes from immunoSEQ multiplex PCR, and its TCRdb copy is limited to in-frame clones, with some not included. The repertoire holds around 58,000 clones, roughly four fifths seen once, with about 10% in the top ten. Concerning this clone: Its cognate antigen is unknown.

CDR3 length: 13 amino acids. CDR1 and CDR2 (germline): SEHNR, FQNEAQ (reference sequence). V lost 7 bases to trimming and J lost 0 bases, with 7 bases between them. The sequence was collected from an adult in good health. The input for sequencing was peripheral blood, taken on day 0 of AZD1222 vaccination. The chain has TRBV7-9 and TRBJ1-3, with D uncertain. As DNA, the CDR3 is TGTGCCAGCATTATGCTCTCTGGAAACACCATATATTTT. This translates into CASIMLSGNTIYF.